What follows are 30 T cell receptor beta chains derived from one specimen sequenced in a study of T cell changes during pregnancy in multiple sclerosis. Data came from immunoSEQ multiplex PCR; TCRdb stores just in-frame clones and leaves some out. The table shows under 45,000 clones, with around 91% occurring only once. Material: CD4+ T cells from peripheral blood mononuclear cells, obtained in the second trimester of pregnancy. The receptors shown here come from a female donor in good health, enrolled as a control in a pregnancy study.

The chain has TRBV28 and TRBJ2-1; 7 bases are shared with TRBD2. Germline V lookup: CDR1 MDHEN, CDR2 SYDVKM. This CDR3 comprises 17 residues. V shed 0 bases, J shed 4 bases, and the junction held 9 bases outside the gene matches. CDR3 sequence (DNA): TGTGCCAGCAGTTTATGGGGCTGGCGGGAGAGATACAATGAGCAGTTCTTC. This sequence encodes CASSLWGWRERYNEQFF. Combining the CDR3 with reference TRBV28 and TRBJ2-1 gives the whole variable domain DVKVTQSSRYLVKRTGEKVFLECVQDMDHENMFWYRQDPGLGLRLIYFSYDVKMKEKGDIPEGYSVSREKKERFSLILESASTNQTSMYLCASSLWGWRERYNEQFFGPGTRLTVL.

V and J are TRBV5-6 and TRBJ1-5; TRBD1 agrees at 8 bases. This CDR3 has 14 amino acids. Trimming cost V 2 bases and J 5 bases; bases outside gene matches: 3. The germline gives CDR1 SGHDT, CDR2 YYEEEE. As DNA, the CDR3 is TGTGCCAGCAGCTTTGGACAGGGACATCAGCCCCAGCATTTT. Translated: CASSFGQGHQPQHF.

The CDR3 sequence is CSVQKWVRRGRVRGQETQYF. For the CDR3, the DNA is TGCAGCGTTCAAAAGTGGGTTAGGCGAGGAAGGGTTCGGGGCCAAGAGACCCAGTACTTC. The J gene is TRBJ2-5, the V gene TRBV29-1; possible D gene TRBD2, 5 bases. Germline CDR1 and CDR2: SQVTM and ANQGSEA. V dropped 5 bases and J dropped 1 base, with 32 bases sitting between them. This CDR3 is 20 amino acids long.

As for this clone: One end of the junction fails to match germline, which may point to a read error. This rearrangement joins TRBV2 to TRBJ2-1; tentatively, D is TRBD2 (6 bases). This CDR3 comprises 12 residues. Germline V gene sequence: CDR1 SNHLY, CDR2 FYNNEI. The CDR3 DNA is TGTGCCAGCGGAGAGGGCCTAGCGTTTGATATCTTC. The encoded protein is CASGEGLAFDIF.

Regarding this clone: Other DNA sequences from this sample encode an identical CDR3 as well. J is TRBJ2-4 and V is TRBV6-5; 7 bases fit TRBD2. This CDR3 spans 14 amino acids. With 5 bases clipped from V and 7 bases from J, the junction kept 8 bases outside the gene matches. Germline V CDR1 and CDR2: MNHEY, SVGAGI. The CDR3 coding sequence is TGTGCCAGCAGTCCTCCGCAGGGAGGGAACATTCAGTACTTC. It is translated as CASSPPQGGNIQYF.

V is TRBV6-1 and J is TRBJ2-5, with D possibly TRBD2 on 6 matching bases. Germline V gene data show CDR1 as MNHNS and CDR2 as SASEGT. V was pared by 5 bases and J by 5 bases, with 12 bases between. This CDR3 spans 13 amino acids. The CDR3: CASSTGVAETQYF. The CDR3 DNA sequence: TGTGCCAGCAGTACGGGAGTTGCGGAGACCCAGTACTTC.

This chain uses TRBV20-1 with TRBJ1-3, with a possible D match to TRBD1 (5 bases). There are 11 residues in the CDR3. Trimming removed 4 bases from V and 4 bases from J, with 5 bases in between. Germline assignment: CDR1 DFQATT and CDR2 SNEGSKA (reference sequence). For the CDR3, the DNA is TGCAGTGCTAAGGGGGGAAACACCATATATTTT. This gives the protein CSAKGGNTIYF.

This rearrangement joins TRBV6-5 to TRBJ1-3; D is unresolved. Germline CDR1 is MNHEY and CDR2 is SVGAGI. This CDR3 region has 16 residues. The V and J ends lost 2 bases and 4 bases respectively, with 15 bases between them. CDR3 residues: CASSYGLTPGGNTIYF. The CDR3 region has the DNA TGTGCCAGCAGTTACGGATTGACGCCGGGGGGAAACACCATATATTTT.

V is TRBV18 and J is TRBJ1-1; no definite D call. The CDR3 sequence is 14 residues long. Deletions cut 0 bases from V and 4 bases from J, with 9 bases between. The germline gives CDR1 KGHSH, CDR2 LQKENI. In DNA, the CDR3 is TGTGCCAGCTCACCACCGAGTGAGGGCACTGAAGCTTTCTTT. Translating it yields CASSPPSEGTEAFF.

This chain uses TRBV5-1 with TRBJ2-1, with a possible D match to TRBD1 (6 bases). V was cut by 0 bases and J by 8 bases, with 9 bases left in between. The CDR3 sequence is 13 residues long. Looked up from germline, CDR1 is SGHRS and CDR2 is YFSETQ. The CDR3 region has the DNA TGCGCCAGCAGCTTGGGGACAGTCGATGAGCAGTTCTTC. This translates into CASSLGTVDEQFF.

The rearrangement uses TRBV2 and TRBJ1-3; D remains unclear. The ends were cut back, 8 bases at V and 0 bases at J, with 11 bases in the middle. The CDR3 length is 14 residues. Germline lookup yields CDR1 SNHLY and CDR2 FYNNEI. This CDR3 reads CASGTASSGNTIYF. The DNA for the CDR3 is TGTGCCAGCGGTACAGCAAGCTCTGGAAACACCATATATTTT.

V and J are TRBV6-1 and TRBJ2-7; 11 bases align to TRBD1. The germline CDR1 and CDR2 sequences are MNHNS and SASEGT. The V segment lost 3 bases and the J segment 4 bases; nucleotides outside the gene matches: 5. The length of the CDR3 is 15 residues. DNA for the CDR3: TGTGCCAGCAGTGAGCCGGGACAGGGGGAATACGAGCAGTACTTC. Amino acids: CASSEPGQGEYEQYF.

This chain uses TRBV5-4 with TRBJ2-3, with TRBD1 matching over 7 bases. CDR1 SGHNT and CDR2 YYREEE come from the germline V gene (reference sequence). J gave up 4 bases and V 4 bases, and 12 bases lay outside the gene matches. This CDR3 has 16 residues. Written as DNA, the CDR3 is TGTGCCAGCAGCCGACCTCGACAGGGTGTCGCAGATACGCAGTATTTT. Residues: CASSRPRQGVADTQYF.

The V gene is TRBV6-6, the J gene TRBJ1-5; no reliable D call. Per the germline V gene, CDR1 is MNHNY and CDR2 is SVGAGI (reference sequence). The CDR3 loop spans 12 amino acids. Trimming removed 6 bases at V and 4 bases at J, with 7 bases between. The CDR3 nucleotides are TGTGCCAGCAGGGACTTTAATCAGCCCCAGCATTTT. Amino acid sequence: CASRDFNQPQHF.

Here the CDR3 DNA reads TGTGCCAGCAGCGACCCCGCTAGCGGGAGAGGCGATGAGCAGTTCTTC. Translation: CASSDPASGRGDEQFF. V usage is TRBV21-1 and J usage is TRBJ2-1; no DNA check was done on the table's D call, TRBD2. TRBV21-1 is classified as a pseudogene. This CDR3 region has 16 residues.

The CDR3 protein is CASKGGQFNEKLFF. DNA of the CDR3: TGTGCCAGCAAAGGGGGCCAGTTTAATGAAAAACTGTTTTTT. J is TRBJ1-4 and V is TRBV2; 7 bases are a match to TRBD1. This CDR3 contains 14 residues. The germline CDR1 and CDR2 sequences are SNHLY and FYNNEI. J was trimmed by 4 bases and V by 7 bases; bases with no gene match: 6.

V gene TRBV6-6 combines with J gene TRBJ1-1, with 8 bases aligning to TRBD1. In germline, CDR1 is MNHNY, CDR2 SVGAGI (reference sequence). There are 15 residues in the CDR3. V lost 6 bases and J lost 4; bases outside the gene matches: 10. CDR3 protein: CASRGQVDVGTEAFF. DNA of the CDR3: TGTGCCAGCAGGGGACAGGTCGATGTCGGCACTGAAGCTTTCTTT.

V is TRBV13 and J is TRBJ2-2; 7 nucleotides line up with TRBD1. The V gene end was trimmed by 5 bases and the J gene end by 0 bases; junction bases not matched to a gene: 6. CDR3 length equals 16 residues. Per the germline V gene, CDR1 is PRHDT and CDR2 is FYEKMQ (reference sequence). CDR3 protein: CASSELGQTNTGELFF. The CDR3 DNA sequence: TGTGCCAGCAGCGAACTGGGACAGACGAACACCGGGGAGCTGTTTTTT. Full variable domain (remainder filled in from reference TRBV13 and TRBJ2-2): AAGVIQSPRHLIKEKRETATLKCYPIPRHDTVYWYQQGPGQDPQFLISFYEKMQSDKGSIPDRFSAQQFSDYHSELNMSSLELGDSALYFCASSELGQTNTGELFFGEGSRLTVL.

The V and J genes are TRBV7-6 and TRBJ2-2, with D perhaps TRBD1 (6 bases). The CDR3 totals 15 residues. Germline CDR1 SGHVS, CDR2 FNYEAQ. V lost 5 bases, J lost 3 bases, and 13 bases lay in between. CDR3 residues: CASSPPGQYTGELFF. CDR3 coding DNA: TGTGCCAGCAGCCCACCAGGACAGTACACCGGGGAGCTGTTTTTT.

The rearrangement links TRBV9 to TRBJ2-2, with 11 bases lining up with TRBD2. The CDR3 has 14 residues. V was clipped by 7 bases and J by 5 bases; unmatched bases: 4. Germline lookup yields CDR1 SGDLS and CDR2 YYNGEE. The CDR3 loop is CASARLAGTGELFF. The CDR3 DNA reads as TGTGCCAGCGCTAGACTAGCGGGAACCGGGGAGCTGTTTTTT.

The rearrangement links TRBV30 to TRBJ1-6, with 10 bases aligning to TRBD1. V lost 3 bases to trimming and J lost 5 bases; unmatched junction nucleotides: 4. Germline CDR1 GTSNPN, CDR2 SVGIG (reference sequence). The CDR3 totals 15 residues. The CDR3 loop reads CAWSWGTGDNSPLHF. CDR3 DNA: TGTGCCTGGAGCTGGGGGACAGGGGATAATTCACCCCTCCACTTT.

This clone was observed once. The rearrangement uses TRBV6-1 and TRBJ2-3, with TRBD2 matching 12 bases. CDR1 MNHNS and CDR2 SASEGT come from the germline V gene. This CDR3 has 18 amino acids. V gave up 4 bases and J gave up 2 bases; unmatched junction bases: 10. DNA for the CDR3: TGTGCCAGCAGTGTTACCGGGACTAGCGGGTTTAACACAGATACGCAGTATTTT. This codes for CASSVTGTSGFNTDTQYF.

The gene calls are TRBV15 and TRBJ2-1; 7 bases fit TRBD2. Germline V gene lookup returns CDR1 LNHNV and CDR2 YYDKDF (reference sequence). J gave up 13 bases and V 1 base, and 7 bases lay outside the gene matches. CDR3 length: 13 residues. CDR3 sequence reads: CATSRGGGQGQFF. The CDR3 nucleotides read TGTGCCACCAGCAGAGGGGGAGGGCAGGGTCAGTTCTTC.

The CDR3 protein is CASSLTSGGREQFF. The CDR3, as DNA: TGTGCCAGCAGCTTAACTAGCGGGGGACGGGAGCAGTTCTTC. The J gene is TRBJ2-1, the V gene TRBV5-5; 11 bases fit TRBD2. V lost 2 bases and J lost 10; bases outside the gene matches: 5. In germline, CDR1 is SGHKS, CDR2 YYEKEE (reference sequence). This CDR3 contains 14 residues. Combining the CDR3 with reference TRBV5-5 and TRBJ2-1 gives the whole variable domain DAGVTQSPTHLIKTRGQQVTLRCSPISGHKSVSWYQQVLGQGPQFIFQYYEKEERGRGNFPDRFSARQFPNYSSELNVNALLLGDSALYLCASSLTSGGREQFFGPGTRLTVL.

The chain carries TRBV14 and TRBJ1-1, with D perhaps matching TRBD1 (5 bases). Looked up from germline, CDR1 is SGHDN and CDR2 is FVKESK. The V gene lost 0 bases and the J gene lost 4 bases, with 12 bases spanning the gap. This CDR3 is built from 15 residues. In DNA, the CDR3 is TGTGCCAGCAGCCAAGACCCCGCCAGGGTCACTGAAGCTTTCTTT. Its protein is CASSQDPARVTEAFF.

This chain connects TRBV5-1 to TRBJ1-1, with a weak D call TRBD1 (5 bases). This CDR3 region has 13 residues. The germline V gene has CDR1 SGHRS and CDR2 YFSETQ. V lost 7 bases and J lost 0, with 10 bases in between. CDR3 nucleotides: TGCGCCAGCGGGAAGGGGATGAACACTGAAGCTTTCTTT. Its translation is CASGKGMNTEAFF.

About this clone: Relative to the germline gene, one junction end is altered; a read error may explain this. The chain couples TRBV19 to TRBJ1-3, with TRBD1 as a possible D gene (6 bases). Germline V lookup: CDR1 LNHDA, CDR2 SQIVND (reference sequence). CDR3 size: 14 residues. The CDR3 sequence: CASQDSTSGTTIYF. In DNA, the CDR3 is TGTGCCAGTCAGGACAGCACCTCTGGAACCACCATATATTTT.

The chain uses TRBV6-4 and TRBJ2-3; 8 positions match TRBD2. V shed 6 bases and J 7 bases; nucleotides not matched to a gene: 9. Per the germline V gene, CDR1 is MRHNA and CDR2 is SNTAGT. The CDR3 length is 14 residues. CDR3 sequence: CASRFGGGSNTQYF. The CDR3 DNA is TGTGCCAGCAGGTTTGGCGGGGGGTCTAATACGCAGTATTTT.

The chain employs TRBV2 and TRBJ2-5; 7 nucleotides line up with TRBD1. Per the germline V gene, CDR1 is SNHLY and CDR2 is FYNNEI. After removal of 4 bases from V and 2 bases from J, the junction contained 4 bases not matched to a gene. This CDR3 has 14 amino acids. The CDR3 DNA is TGTGCCAGCAGTGTGGGCAGGGGGCAAGAGACCCAGTACTTC. Residues: CASSVGRGQETQYF.

V and J are TRBV23-1 and TRBJ2-7; a possible D gene is TRBD2 (7 bases). TRBV23-1 is an ORF; its function is uncertain. Trimming cost V 2 bases and J 5 bases, with 10 bases left between them. The CDR3 has 13 residues. This CDR3 is CASSQRGGHEQYF. The CDR3 bases are TGCGCCAGCAGTCAAAGGGGGGGACACGAGCAGTACTTC.